This section outlines one TCR beta chain sequence together with its context. V was clipped by 10 bases and J by 6 bases; unmatched bases: 4. The CDR3 is 12 residues long. Germline CDR1 is WNHNN and CDR2 is SYGVQD (reference sequence). This record comes from a study of blood T cell repertoires in COVID-19. Under the authors' procedure: The assay estimated nucleated cells by amplifying reference gene primers. Libraries were prepared by immunoSEQ multiplex PCR; TCRdb keeps only in-frame clonotypes and omits some of them. V, J and clone size were drawn from that table, and D and trimming were deduced from the DNA. The sample consists of tens of thousands of clones, 80% to 90% of them appearing once.

The rearrangement uses TRBV10-1 and TRBJ2-3; 10 positions agree with TRBD1. Specimen: peripheral blood. The source is a man aged 50-59 years with active COVID-19. DNA for the CDR3: TGCGCCATCCGACAGGGGGCCGATACGCAGTATTTT. It specifies CAIRQGADTQYF.